The 9 T cell receptor beta chains below all came from one sample that was sequenced in a study of blood T cell repertoires in COVID-19. Assay used: immunoSEQ multiplex PCR; TCRdb lists only in-frame clones, some missing. The sample shows about 120,000 clones, about nine tenths of them seen only once. The specimen was peripheral blood. These receptors were collected from a middle-aged man with acute or convalescent COVID-19.

The chain uses TRBV7-4 and TRBJ1-3, with D possibly being TRBD1 (6 bases). Germline V gene data show CDR1 as SGHVT and CDR2 as SQSDAQ. V dropped 3 bases and J dropped 10 bases, with 22 bases sitting between them. This CDR3 is built from 16 residues. CDR3 sequence: CASSFHHSGTSLTIYF. The CDR3 DNA reads TGTGCCAGCAGCTTCCACCATTCCGGGACATCTTTAACCATATATTTT.

The sample holds one count of this clone. This chain joins TRBV5-4 and TRBJ2-3; the match to TRBD2 covers 8 bases. V dropped 5 bases and J dropped 4; count of bases not matched to a gene: 3. The germline gives CDR1 SGHNT, CDR2 YYREEE (reference sequence). This CDR3 region has 13 residues. The CDR3, as DNA: TGTGCCAGCAGAGGCGGGAGGCCAGATACGCAGTATTTT. Protein product: CASRGGRPDTQYF. Based on the CDR3 plus reference TRBV5-4 and TRBJ2-3, the full variable domain is ETGVTQSPTHLIKTRGQQVTLRCSSQSGHNTVSWYQQALGQGPQFIFQYYREEENGRGNFPPRFSGLQFPNYSSELNVNALELDDSALYLCASRGGRPDTQYFGPGTRLTVL.

This clone was detected once. V usage is TRBV4-3 and J usage is TRBJ1-1; D perhaps matches TRBD1 (6 bases). Trimming pared 4 bases from V and 0 bases from J, leaving 12 bases between. The CDR3 consists of 15 residues. CDR1 is LGHNA and CDR2 is YSLEER in the germline V gene. As DNA, the CDR3 is TGCGCCAGCAGCCCGGGGACAAACATGAACACTGAAGCTTTCTTT. Translated, it gives CASSPGTNMNTEAFF.

The chain employs TRBV3-1 (or the pseudogene TRBV3-2) and TRBJ2-5; no clear D gene. CDR3 size: 16 residues. Germline V gives CDR1 LGHDT, CDR2 YNNKEL (reference sequence). V was trimmed by 1 base and J by 4 bases, leaving 16 bases between them. This CDR3 is CASSQVSSRYGETQYF. CDR3 nucleotide sequence: TGTGCCAGCAGCCAAGTCAGCAGCAGGTACGGAGAGACCCAGTACTTC.

A single count supports this clone. V gene TRBV5-4 combines with J gene TRBJ2-7; 14 bases agree with TRBD2. CDR1 and CDR2 (germline): SGHNT, YYREEE (reference sequence). The J segment lost 2 bases and the V segment lost 0 bases, leaving 4 bases of the junction unmatched. This CDR3 spans 17 amino acids. As DNA, the CDR3 is TGTGCCAGCAGCTTGGCAGGACTAGCGGGGGGAGCCTACGAGCAGTACTTC. This gives the protein CASSLAGLAGGAYEQYF.

The chain links TRBV4-2 to TRBJ2-1, with 13 bases matching TRBD2. Germline V lookup: CDR1 LGHNA, CDR2 YNFKEQ. Trimming at V came to 4 bases and at J to 5 bases, leaving 5 bases not matched to a gene. This CDR3 comprises 16 residues. The CDR3 spells CASSPPGTSGNNEQFF. The CDR3 nucleotides read TGTGCCAGCAGCCCACCCGGGACTAGCGGGAACAATGAGCAGTTCTTC.

V is TRBV5-6 and J is TRBJ2-2; 13 positions agree with TRBD2. Germline lookup yields CDR1 SGHDT and CDR2 YYEEEE. Losses at the gene ends were 0 bases for V and 7 bases for J; bases not matched to a gene: 6. The CDR3 is made up of 17 amino acids. CDR3: CASSLGLAGGMDGELFF. CDR3 nucleotide sequence: TGTGCCAGCAGCTTGGGACTAGCGGGGGGTATGGACGGGGAGCTGTTTTTT.

The chain couples TRBV7-9 to TRBJ1-2; D may be TRBD1 (6 bases). The germline CDR1 and CDR2 sequences are SEHNR and FQNEAQ (reference sequence). The length of the CDR3 is 13 residues. V lost 4 bases and J 2 bases, leaving 8 bases between the germline ends. For the CDR3, the DNA is TGTGCCAGCAGCTCGACAGGAAACTATGGCTACACCTTC. This translates into CASSSTGNYGYTF.

This clone was seen only once. The chain joins TRBV5-1 to TRBJ1-1, with TRBD1 matching over 9 bases. CDR3 length: 14 residues. J gave up 4 bases and V 5 bases, and 6 bases lay outside the gene matches. Per germline, CDR1 SGHRS and CDR2 YFSETQ. The CDR3 DNA follows: TGCGCCAGCAGTTACGGACAGGGGTTCACTGAAGCTTTCTTT. Protein product: CASSYGQGFTEAFF. The entire variable domain, with the rest obtained from reference TRBV5-1 and TRBJ1-1, is as follows: KAGVTQTPRYLIKTRGQQVTLSCSPISGHRSVSWYQQTPGQGLQFLFEYFSETQRNKGNFPGRFSGRQFSNSRSEMNVSTLELGDSALYLCASSYGQGFTEAFFGQGTRLTVV.